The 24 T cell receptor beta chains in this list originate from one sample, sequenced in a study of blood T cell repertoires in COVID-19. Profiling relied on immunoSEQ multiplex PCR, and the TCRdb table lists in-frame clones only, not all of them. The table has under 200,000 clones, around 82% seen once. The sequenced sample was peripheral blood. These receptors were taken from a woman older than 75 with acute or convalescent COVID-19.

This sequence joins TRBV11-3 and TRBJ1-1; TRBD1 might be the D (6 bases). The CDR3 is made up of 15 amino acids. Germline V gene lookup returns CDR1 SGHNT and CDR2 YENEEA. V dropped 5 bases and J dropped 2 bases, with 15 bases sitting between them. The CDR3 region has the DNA TGTGCCAGCAGCACCCGGACAGTTTGTAACACTGAAGCTTTCTTT. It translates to CASSTRTVCNTEAFF.

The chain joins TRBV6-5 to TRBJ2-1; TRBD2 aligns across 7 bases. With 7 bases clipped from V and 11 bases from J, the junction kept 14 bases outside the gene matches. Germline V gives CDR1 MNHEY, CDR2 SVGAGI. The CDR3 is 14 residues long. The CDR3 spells CASIPSAGRAQQFF. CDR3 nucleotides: TGTGCCAGCATTCCGTCGGCGGGGAGGGCACAGCAGTTCTTC.

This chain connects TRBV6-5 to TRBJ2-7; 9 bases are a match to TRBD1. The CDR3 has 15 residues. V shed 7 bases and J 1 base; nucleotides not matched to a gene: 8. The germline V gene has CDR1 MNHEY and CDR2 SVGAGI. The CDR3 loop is CASTPRDRVSYEQYF. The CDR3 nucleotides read TGTGCCAGCACCCCCCGGGACAGGGTTTCCTACGAGCAGTACTTC.

CDR3 region: CASSHLKFFKYDRGRYGYTF. The CDR3 bases are TGTGCCAGCAGCCACCTCAAGTTCTTCAAGTACGACAGGGGGAGGTATGGCTACACCTTC. The V and J genes are TRBV3-1 (or the pseudogene TRBV3-2) and TRBJ1-2; TRBD1 matches at 9 bases. CDR3 length: 20 amino acids. The ends lost 3 bases at V and 5 bases at J; junction bases unmatched: 22. Germline V gene lookup returns CDR1 LGHDT and CDR2 YNNKEL (reference sequence).

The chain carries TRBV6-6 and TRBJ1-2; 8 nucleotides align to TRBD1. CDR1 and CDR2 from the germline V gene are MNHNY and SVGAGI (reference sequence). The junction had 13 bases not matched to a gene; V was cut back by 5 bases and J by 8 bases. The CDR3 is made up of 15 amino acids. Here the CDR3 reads CASSQGQVRSQGYTF. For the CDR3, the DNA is TGTGCCAGCAGTCAGGGACAGGTACGCTCCCAGGGCTACACCTTC.

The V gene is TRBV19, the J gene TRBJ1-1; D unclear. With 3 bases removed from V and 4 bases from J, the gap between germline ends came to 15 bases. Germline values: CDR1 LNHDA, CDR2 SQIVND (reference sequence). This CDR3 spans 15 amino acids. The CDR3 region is CASSIFGVWGTEAFF. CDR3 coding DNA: TGTGCCAGTAGTATTTTCGGGGTATGGGGCACTGAAGCTTTCTTT.

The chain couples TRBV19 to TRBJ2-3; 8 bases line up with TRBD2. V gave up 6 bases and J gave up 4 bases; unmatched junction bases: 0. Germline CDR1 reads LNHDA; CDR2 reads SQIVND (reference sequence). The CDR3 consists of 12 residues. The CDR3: CASSGGADTQYF. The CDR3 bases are TGTGCCAGTAGCGGGGGGGCAGATACGCAGTATTTT.

CDR3 in amino acids: CASTPAGSELFF. CDR3 bases: TGTGCCAGCACCCCGGCGGGCTCTGAGCTGTTTTTT. The chain employs TRBV6-2 or TRBV6-3 and TRBJ2-2; D is possibly TRBD2 (5 bases). Trimming cost V 7 bases and J 11 bases, with 14 bases left between them. There are 12 residues in the CDR3. CDR1 MNHEY and CDR2 SVGEGT come from the germline V gene.

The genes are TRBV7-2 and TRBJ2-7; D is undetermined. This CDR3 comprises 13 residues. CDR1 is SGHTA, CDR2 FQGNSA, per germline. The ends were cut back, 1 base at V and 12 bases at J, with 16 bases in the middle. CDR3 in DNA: TGTGCCAGCAGCTTAGAAGCTCCGAGGAATCTGTACTTC. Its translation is CASSLEAPRNLYF.

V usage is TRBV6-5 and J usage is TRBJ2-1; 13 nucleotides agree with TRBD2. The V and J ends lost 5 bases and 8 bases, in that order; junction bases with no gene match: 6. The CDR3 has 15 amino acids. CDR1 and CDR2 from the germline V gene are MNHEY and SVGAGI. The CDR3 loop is CASSRGLAGVDEQFF. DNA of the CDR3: TGTGCCAGCAGTCGCGGACTAGCGGGGGTGGATGAGCAGTTCTTC.

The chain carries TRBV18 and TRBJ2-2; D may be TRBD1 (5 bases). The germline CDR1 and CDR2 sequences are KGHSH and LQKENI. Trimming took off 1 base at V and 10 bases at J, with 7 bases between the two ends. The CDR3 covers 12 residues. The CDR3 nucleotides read TGTGCCAGCTCACCACGAGGACAGGAGCTGTTTTTT. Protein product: CASSPRGQELFF.

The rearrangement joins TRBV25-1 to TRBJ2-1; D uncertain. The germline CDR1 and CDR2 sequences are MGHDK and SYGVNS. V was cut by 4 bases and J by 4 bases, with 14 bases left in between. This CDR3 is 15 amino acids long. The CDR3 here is CASSVGMLRYNEQFF. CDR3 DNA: TGTGCCAGCAGTGTCGGAATGTTGCGGTACAATGAGCAGTTCTTC.

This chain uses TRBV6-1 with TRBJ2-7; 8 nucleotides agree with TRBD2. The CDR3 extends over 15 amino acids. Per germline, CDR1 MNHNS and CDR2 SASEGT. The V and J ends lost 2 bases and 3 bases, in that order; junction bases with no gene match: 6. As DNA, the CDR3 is TGTGCCAGCAGTGAATTCGAGACTAGCGTCTACGAGCAGTACTTC. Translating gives CASSEFETSVYEQYF.

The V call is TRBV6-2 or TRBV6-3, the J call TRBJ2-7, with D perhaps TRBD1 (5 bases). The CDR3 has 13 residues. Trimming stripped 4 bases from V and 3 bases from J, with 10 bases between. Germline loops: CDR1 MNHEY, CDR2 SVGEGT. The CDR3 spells CASSFRQFYEQYF. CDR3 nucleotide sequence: TGTGCCAGCAGTTTTAGACAGTTCTACGAGCAGTACTTC.

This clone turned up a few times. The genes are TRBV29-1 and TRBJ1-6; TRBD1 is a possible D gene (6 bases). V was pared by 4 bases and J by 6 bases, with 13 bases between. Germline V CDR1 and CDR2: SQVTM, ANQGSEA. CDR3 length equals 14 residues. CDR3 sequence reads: CSVGTGTLNSPLHF. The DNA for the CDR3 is TGCAGCGTTGGAACCGGGACACTTAATTCACCCCTCCACTTT.

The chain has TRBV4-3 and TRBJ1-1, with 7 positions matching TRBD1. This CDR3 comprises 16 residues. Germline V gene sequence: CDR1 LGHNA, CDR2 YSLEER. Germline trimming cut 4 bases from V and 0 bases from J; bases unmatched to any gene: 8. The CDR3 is CASSPTGILLNTEAFF. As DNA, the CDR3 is TGCGCCAGCAGCCCGACAGGGATCCTCTTGAACACTGAAGCTTTCTTT.

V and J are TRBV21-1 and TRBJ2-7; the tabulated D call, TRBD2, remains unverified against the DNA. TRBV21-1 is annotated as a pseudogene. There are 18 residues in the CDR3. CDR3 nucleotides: TGTGCCAGCAGCAAAGGGGTAGCGGGAGGTCACGGTTGGAACGAGCAGTACTTC. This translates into CASSKGVAGGHGWNEQYF.

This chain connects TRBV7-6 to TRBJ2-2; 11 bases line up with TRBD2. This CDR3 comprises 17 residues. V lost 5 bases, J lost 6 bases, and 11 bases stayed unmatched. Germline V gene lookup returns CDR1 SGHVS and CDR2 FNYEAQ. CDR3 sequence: CASSPGFSGGAPGELFF. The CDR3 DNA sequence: TGTGCCAGCAGCCCCGGTTTTAGCGGGGGGGCCCCCGGGGAGCTGTTTTTT.

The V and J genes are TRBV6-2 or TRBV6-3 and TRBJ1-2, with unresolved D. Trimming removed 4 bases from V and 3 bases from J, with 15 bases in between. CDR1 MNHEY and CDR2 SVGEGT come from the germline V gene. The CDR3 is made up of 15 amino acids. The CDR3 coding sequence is TGTGCCAGCAGTTGGAAAGGAGACTCCTACTATGGCTACACCTTC. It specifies CASSWKGDSYYGYTF.

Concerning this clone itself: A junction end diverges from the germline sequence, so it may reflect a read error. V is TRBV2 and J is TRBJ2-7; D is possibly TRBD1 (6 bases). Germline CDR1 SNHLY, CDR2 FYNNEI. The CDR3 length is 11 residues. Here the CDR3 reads CASIKDSTIFF. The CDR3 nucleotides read TGTGCCAGCATTAAGGACAGCACCATATTCTTC.

This CDR3 reads CASSRRTLQGNEQFF. DNA of the CDR3: TGTGCCAGCAGCCGACGGACACTCCAGGGCAATGAGCAGTTCTTC. V usage is TRBV11-3 and J usage is TRBJ2-1, with D perhaps TRBD1 (5 bases). The germline CDR1 and CDR2 sequences are SGHNT and YENEEA. V lost 5 bases and J 6 bases, leaving 17 bases between the germline ends. The CDR3 extends over 15 amino acids.

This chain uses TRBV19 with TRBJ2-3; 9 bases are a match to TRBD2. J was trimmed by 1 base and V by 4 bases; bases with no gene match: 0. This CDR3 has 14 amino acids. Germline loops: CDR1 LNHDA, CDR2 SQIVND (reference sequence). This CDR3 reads CASSRTSGTDTQYF. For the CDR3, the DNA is TGTGCCAGTAGTAGGACTAGCGGCACAGATACGCAGTATTTT.

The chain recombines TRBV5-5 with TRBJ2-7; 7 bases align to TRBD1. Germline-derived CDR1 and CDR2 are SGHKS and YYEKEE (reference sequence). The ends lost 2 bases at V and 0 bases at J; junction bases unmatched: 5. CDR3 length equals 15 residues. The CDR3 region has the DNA TGTGCCAGCAGCTTCACAGGGGCCCCCTCCTACGAGCAGTACTTC. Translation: CASSFTGAPSYEQYF.

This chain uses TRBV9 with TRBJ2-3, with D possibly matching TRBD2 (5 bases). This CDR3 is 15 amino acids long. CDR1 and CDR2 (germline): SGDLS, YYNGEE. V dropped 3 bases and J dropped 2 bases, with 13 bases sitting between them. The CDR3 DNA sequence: TGTGCCAGCAGCGGGGGAGCGGAGGCCACAGATACGCAGTATTTT. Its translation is CASSGGAEATDTQYF.